The entry below describes one T cell receptor (beta chain). Its antigen is unknown. The PCR employed 60 Vbeta primers together with 13 Jbeta primers. The table came from immunoSEQ multiplex PCR; TCRdb's copy has only in-frame clones and leaves some out. The sample holds some 180,000 clones, roughly 80% seen once. This entry comes from a study of cytomegalovirus exposure and HLA in healthy donors. The study's findings and limits: In a later analysis, a missense DCLRE1C variant was linked to TCR beta V- and J-gene trimming. Differences between HLA loci emerged in a later analysis of TCR association rates, with DRB1 most and HLA-C fewest. There were approximately 150 TCR beta chains listed as cytomegalovirus-associated.

This CDR3 has 17 residues. The V end was cut by 4 bases, the J end by 5 bases, with 23 bases between. The germline CDR1 and CDR2 sequences are MNHNS and SASEGT. The source is a woman aged 18-29 years in good health and CMV-seronegative. The chain employs TRBV6-1 and TRBJ1-2; perhaps TRBD1 as D (6 bases). The sample comprised PBMCs. CDR3 sequence reads: CASSARSLGGGGYGYTF. The CDR3 nucleotides read TGTGCCAGCAGTGCCCGGAGCCTGGGGGGGGGCGGATATGGCTACACCTTC.